Presented here are 28 T cell receptor beta chains from one specimen sequenced in a study of shared clonotypes between healthy human individuals. Some clones are missing from TCRdb's copy, which holds only in-frame ones; the method was immunoSEQ multiplex PCR. This sample has more than 80,000 clones, with less than 80% found just once. Input material: memory CD8+ T cells sorted from blood. Noted subset: CD45RO+ cells pooled with CCR7-negative TemRA cells. The receptors stem from a man in his thirties or forties in good health.

This sequence joins TRBV7-9 and TRBJ1-1, with TRBD1 as a possible D gene (5 bases). Trimming removed 2 bases at V and 7 bases at J, with 8 bases between. The CDR3 sequence is 12 residues long. Germline V gives CDR1 SEHNR, CDR2 FQNEAQ (reference sequence). For the CDR3, the DNA is TGTGCCAGCAGCTTACGCAGGGATGAAGCTTTCTTT. Its protein product is CASSLRRDEAFF.

This clone was recorded a few times. For the CDR3, the DNA is TGTGCCAGTCTAAGAAAGGAGTTCCCCTATGGCTACACCTTC. Its translation: CASLRKEFPYGYTF. The chain recombines TRBV19 with TRBJ1-2; no clear D. The CDR3 is made up of 14 amino acids. Trimming stripped 8 bases from V and 4 bases from J, with 17 bases between. Germline V CDR1 and CDR2: LNHDA, SQIVND (reference sequence).

The chain links TRBV14 to TRBJ2-7, with a tentative D call TRBD1 (5 bases). The CDR3 totals 15 residues. Germline V CDR1 and CDR2: SGHDN, FVKESK. The V end was cut by 0 bases, the J end by 3 bases, with 12 bases between. The CDR3 bases are TGTGCCAGCAGCCAAGATGTCGGCAGGGACTACGAGCAGTACTTC. Translation: CASSQDVGRDYEQYF.

This sequence joins TRBV6-1 and TRBJ2-1; weak D call: TRBD1 (6 bases). This CDR3 region has 15 residues. The germline gives CDR1 MNHNS, CDR2 SASEGT. The V end lost 4 bases, the J end lost 5 bases, and 15 bases lay between the germline ends. CDR3 loop: CASSVYQGQNNEQFF. The CDR3 coding sequence is TGTGCCAGCAGTGTTTACCAGGGACAAAACAATGAGCAGTTCTTC.

This clone was seen a handful of times. This rearrangement joins TRBV7-8 to TRBJ2-3; 14 positions match TRBD2. The ends lost 3 bases at V and 0 bases at J; junction bases unmatched: 8. Germline CDR1 is SGHVS and CDR2 is FQNEAQ. This CDR3 region has 19 residues. The CDR3 loop is CASSFSRLAGGSSTDTQYF. CDR3 DNA: TGTGCCAGCAGCTTCTCGAGACTAGCGGGAGGGTCTAGCACAGATACGCAGTATTTT.

V usage is TRBV28 and J usage is TRBJ2-1, with 12 nucleotides matching TRBD2. The germline V gene encodes CDR1 MDHEN and CDR2 SYDVKM. The CDR3 extends over 15 amino acids. V lost 5 bases to trimming and J lost 3 bases; unmatched junction nucleotides: 2. The DNA of the CDR3 is TGTGCCAGCAGTCAACTAGCGGGAGGCTACAATGAGCAGTTCTTC. This codes for CASSQLAGGYNEQFF.

This chain connects TRBV27 to TRBJ2-3; TRBD2 is a possible D gene (5 bases). CDR1 MNHEY and CDR2 SMNVEV come from the germline V gene (reference sequence). Trimming cost V 3 bases and J 0 bases, with 13 bases left between them. The CDR3 covers 16 residues. CDR3 sequence: CASSFIRERSTDTQYF. CDR3 bases: TGTGCCAGCAGTTTCATTAGAGAGCGGAGCACAGATACGCAGTATTTT.

This clone was detected only a few times. The rearrangement joins TRBV7-9 to TRBJ1-2, with 7 bases lining up with TRBD1. The germline CDR1 and CDR2 sequences are SEHNR and FQNEAQ (reference sequence). The CDR3 extends over 16 amino acids. Trimming removed 5 bases from V and 6 bases from J; junction bases left unmatched: 15. In nucleotides, the CDR3 is TGTGCCAGCAGCCCGCTTCTGACAGGGAAGGCAGATGGCTACACCTTC. This sequence encodes CASSPLLTGKADGYTF.

The chain uses TRBV2 and TRBJ2-7; TRBD1 matches at 7 bases. With 6 bases clipped from V and 4 bases from J, the junction kept 6 bases outside the gene matches. The CDR3 length is 13 residues. Looked up from germline, CDR1 is SNHLY and CDR2 is FYNNEI. The CDR3 here is CASRRQGTYEQYF. Written as DNA, the CDR3 is TGTGCCAGCAGGAGACAGGGAACTTACGAGCAGTACTTC.

The chain combines TRBV18 with TRBJ2-5; 10 bases map to TRBD2. Per germline, CDR1 KGHSH and CDR2 LQKENI. V was clipped by 2 bases and J by 5 bases; unmatched bases: 8. The CDR3 is 16 residues long. Here the CDR3 DNA reads TGTGCCAGCTCACCAACCCTAGCGGGAGAGTCGGAGACCCAGTACTTC. The encoded protein is CASSPTLAGESETQYF.

The gene calls are TRBV10-3 and TRBJ2-7; unclear D gene. The CDR3 is 11 amino acids. Deletions cut 6 bases from V and 6 bases from J, with 9 bases between. CDR1 is ENHRY, CDR2 SYGVKD, per germline. CDR3 protein: CAISNAAEQYF. DNA of the CDR3: TGTGCCATCAGCAACGCTGCCGAGCAGTACTTC.

This clone was detected only a few times. J is TRBJ2-5 and V is TRBV5-5; 13 nucleotides align to TRBD2. Unmatched junction bases numbered 8, after V lost 4 bases and J lost 5 bases. Germline V gene sequence: CDR1 SGHKS, CDR2 YYEKEE (reference sequence). This CDR3 contains 16 residues. As DNA, the CDR3 is TGTGCCAGCAGCCCCGGACTAGCGGGAGATTCTGAGACCCAGTACTTC. Its translation: CASSPGLAGDSETQYF.

The chain uses TRBV6-5 and TRBJ2-7; possibly TRBD2 for D (6 bases). In germline, CDR1 is MNHEY, CDR2 SVGAGI. The CDR3 sequence is 12 residues long. Between the trimmed V and J ends, which lost 10 bases and 9 bases, there was a span of 19 bases. The CDR3 spells CATQPPSVGQYF. Here the CDR3 DNA reads TGTGCCACCCAACCCCCTAGCGTAGGGCAGTACTTC.

This clone came up a few times. This sequence joins TRBV27 and TRBJ2-7, with 10 bases aligning to TRBD2. Trimming removed 4 bases from V and 0 bases from J; junction bases left unmatched: 0. The germline V gene encodes CDR1 MNHEY and CDR2 SMNVEV (reference sequence). The CDR3 is 14 residues long. Written as DNA, the CDR3 is TGTGCCAGCAGTTCTAGCGGGAGCTCCTACGAGCAGTACTTC. Translated, it gives CASSSSGSSYEQYF.

The CDR3 DNA follows: TGTGCCAGCAGTTTAAACGAGAGGAGCTCCTACAATGAGCAGTTCTTC. Protein product: CASSLNERSSYNEQFF. V usage is TRBV27 and J usage is TRBJ2-1; D not certain. The CDR3 length is 16 residues. CDR1 is MNHEY, CDR2 SMNVEV, per germline (reference sequence). V was cut by 2 bases and J by 0 bases, with 11 bases left in between.

V is TRBV29-1 and J is TRBJ2-1, with 7 bases fitting TRBD2. J was trimmed by 7 bases and V by 3 bases; bases with no gene match: 6. The CDR3 length is 13 residues. Germline loops: CDR1 SQVTM, CDR2 ANQGSEA. The CDR3 here is CSVEFELANEQFF. The CDR3 nucleotides read TGCAGCGTTGAGTTCGAACTAGCGAATGAGCAGTTCTTC.

J is TRBJ2-1 and V is TRBV5-1, with D uncertain. The CDR3 loop spans 12 amino acids. The germline CDR1 and CDR2 sequences are SGHRS and YFSETQ. The V end lost 0 bases, the J end lost 6 bases, and 4 bases lay between the germline ends. CDR3 region: CASSLGPNEQFF. CDR3 in DNA: TGCGCCAGCAGCTTGGGACCCAATGAGCAGTTCTTC.

This clone showed up just once. The genes are TRBV7-6 and TRBJ1-1; 9 bases map to TRBD1. Germline CDR1 reads SGHVS; CDR2 reads FNYEAQ. CDR3 length: 18 amino acids. V was clipped by 1 base and J by 0 bases; unmatched bases: 9. Here the CDR3 reads CASSLVGGQGRLNTEAFF. In nucleotides, the CDR3 is TGTGCCAGCAGCTTAGTCGGGGGACAGGGTCGTCTGAACACTGAAGCTTTCTTT. The full variable domain, completed using reference TRBV7-6 and TRBJ1-1, is GAGVSQSPRYKVTKRGQDVALRCDPISGHVSLYWYRQALGQGPEFLTYFNYEAQQDKSGLPNDRFSAERPEGSISTLTIQRTEQRDSAMYRCASSLVGGQGRLNTEAFFGQGTRLTVV.

The V and J genes are TRBV6-4 and TRBJ2-6; D not resolved. V was clipped by 4 bases and J by 3 bases, with 4 bases between them. This CDR3 region has 13 residues. Germline CDR1 and CDR2: MRHNA and SNTAGT. The CDR3 DNA follows: TGTGCCAGCAGTGGTGATGGGGCCAACGTCCTGACTTTC. This gives the protein CASSGDGANVLTF.

The chain carries TRBV19 and TRBJ2-1; D uncertain. The CDR3 spans 12 residues. V was pared by 3 bases and J by 12 bases, with 12 bases between. Germline V gene lookup returns CDR1 LNHDA and CDR2 SQIVND (reference sequence). CDR3 region: CASSILPGVQFF. In nucleotides, the CDR3 is TGTGCCAGTAGTATCCTCCCGGGCGTGCAGTTCTTC. Together with reference TRBV19 and TRBJ2-1, the CDR3 gives the full variable domain: DGGITQSPKYLFRKEGQNVTLSCEQNLNHDAMYWYRQDPGQGLRLIYYSQIVNDFQKGDIAEGYSVSREKKESFPLTVTSAQKNPTAFYLCASSILPGVQFFGPGTRLTVL.

The genes are TRBV5-4 and TRBJ2-7; tentatively, D is TRBD1 or TRBD2 (5 bases each). V lost 0 bases and J lost 2, with 9 bases in between. This CDR3 is built from 14 residues. The V gene's germline CDR1 is SGHNT and CDR2 YYREEE (reference sequence). The CDR3: CASSLEGTPYEQYF. The CDR3 DNA sequence: TGTGCCAGCAGCTTGGAAGGGACCCCCTACGAGCAGTACTTC.

The chain recombines TRBV6-5 with TRBJ1-2; D ambiguous. Between the trimmed V and J ends, which lost 2 bases and 10 bases, there was a span of 17 bases. The CDR3 covers 14 residues. Per the germline V gene, CDR1 is MNHEY and CDR2 is SVGAGI. The CDR3: CASSYPGPVLVYTF. The DNA for the CDR3 is TGTGCCAGCAGTTACCCCGGGCCTGTGCTCGTCTACACCTTC.

The chain joins TRBV11-2 to TRBJ2-7, with D tentatively TRBD2 (6 bases). The CDR3 has 14 residues. Germline V lookup: CDR1 SGHAT, CDR2 FQNNGV. The germline V and J ends were trimmed by 5 bases and 0 bases, with 11 bases remaining between them. The CDR3 DNA is TGTGCCAGCAGCGCCCGGGGGAACTCCTACGAGCAGTACTTC. Translation: CASSARGNSYEQYF. The full variable domain, its missing parts supplied by reference TRBV11-2 and TRBJ2-7, is EAGVAQSPRYKIIEKRQSVAFWCNPISGHATLYWYQQILGQGPKLLIQFQNNGVVDDSQLPKDRFSAERLKGVDSTLKIQPAKLEDSAVYLCASSARGNSYEQYFGPGTRLTVT.

This clone was observed a handful of times. J is TRBJ1-2 and V is TRBV9, with no clear D. Trimming stripped 0 bases from V and 6 bases from J, with 15 bases between. Germline V CDR1 and CDR2: SGDLS, YYNGEE. The CDR3 has 15 amino acids. CDR3 residues: CASSVEDFGGDGYTF. CDR3 nucleotides: TGTGCCAGCAGCGTAGAGGACTTCGGAGGAGATGGCTACACCTTC. Full variable domain (remainder filled in from reference TRBV9 and TRBJ1-2): DSGVTQTPKHLITATGQRVTLRCSPRSGDLSVYWYQQSLDQGLQFLIQYYNGEERAKGNILERFSAQQFPDLHSELNLSSLELGDSALYFCASSVEDFGGDGYTFGSGTRLTVV.

The V gene is TRBV28, the J gene TRBJ2-6; 12 positions match TRBD1. The CDR3 runs 18 residues. The germline CDR1 and CDR2 sequences are MDHEN and SYDVKM. J was trimmed by 5 bases and V by 4 bases; bases with no gene match: 9. CDR3 coding DNA: TGTGCCAGCAGTTCCACCGGGACAGGGGGCTTCCGGGCCAACGTCCTGACTTTC. It is translated as CASSSTGTGGFRANVLTF.

This CDR3 reads CASLGRRGYNEQFF. CDR3 in DNA: TGTGCCAGCCTCGGGCGGAGGGGATACAATGAGCAGTTCTTC. This chain uses TRBV6-1 with TRBJ2-1; possible D gene TRBD2, 6 bases. This CDR3 has 14 amino acids. Trimming cost V 8 bases and J 4 bases, with 15 bases left between them. Germline V CDR1 and CDR2: MNHNS, SASEGT.

This clone was counted only a few times. The chain joins TRBV14 to TRBJ2-7; D gene uncertain. V was shortened by 4 bases and J by 2 bases, with 12 bases between the two germline ends. The CDR3 spans 14 residues. The germline gives CDR1 SGHDN, CDR2 FVKESK. CDR3 sequence reads: CASSRQLGTYEQYF. The CDR3 nucleotides are TGTGCCAGCAGCCGACAACTGGGAACCTACGAGCAGTACTTC. The complete variable domain, with remaining parts taken from reference TRBV14 and TRBJ2-7, reads EAGVTQFPSHSVIEKGQTVTLRCDPISGHDNLYWYRRVMGKEIKFLLHFVKESKQDESGMPNNRFLAERTGGTYSTLKVQPAELEDSGVYFCASSRQLGTYEQYFGPGTRLTVT.

This chain connects TRBV25-1 to TRBJ2-5; 10 bases agree with TRBD1. Germline V gives CDR1 MGHDK, CDR2 SYGVNS. V gave up 3 bases and J gave up 5 bases; unmatched junction bases: 3. This CDR3 has 14 amino acids. The CDR3 nucleotides are TGTGCCAGCAGTGACGGGGGACAGGGGGAGACCCAGTACTTC. It encodes CASSDGGQGETQYF.